The present T cell receptor (beta chain) was sequenced within a study of beta chain bispecific antibodies for T cell cancers (dated by TCRdb to about 2021). Turning to the overall study: Healthy donor T cells were cocultured with T cell leukemia lines and bispecific antibodies, then TRBV sequencing of surviving cells measured the depletion of each TRBV family. Jurkat cells expressed surface TRBV12 (TRBV12-3), and HPB-ALL cells expressed surface TRBV5-5.

Broader findings and caveats from the paper: Apart from the targeted and closely related genes, all other TRBV family members appeared unaffected by the TRBV-directed bispecific antibodies. Cross-reactivity of the anti-TRBV5-5 antibody with TRBV5-6 was attributed to high sequence similarity between the two genes. Relative to anti-CD19, exposure to anti-TRBV12 lowered the TRBV12-3 share of total TRBV signal by 98.9%, while TRBV12-4 dropped by 35% to 45%, a change that was not significant. Leukemia cell line cells were mixed with normal T cells in each sequenced sample, and most of the targeted TRBV signal was derived from the leukemia cells rather than from the normal T cells.

This clonotype was seen ten or more times. Its cognate antigen has yet to be identified. The record has no base qualities; no much larger clone is one base away. CDR1 and CDR2 are read off the germline V gene as SGHVS and FQNEAQ. V sheds 5 bases and J sheds 0 bases, leaving 8 bases between their ends. The CDR3 contains 14 residues, cysteine and phenylalanine counted. Only the CDR3 DNA is retained, 42 bases long and in frame from the first base. Unique molecular identifier barcodes were built into the libraries and used for clonotype quantification. Qiagen AllPrep DNA/RNA Micro kits were used to isolate total RNA, and an Agilent TapeStation was used to check RNA quality. TCR beta libraries were built by 5' RACE: cDNA synthesis followed by two PCR steps using TCR beta constant-region gene-specific primers. Sequencing of the TCR beta libraries was performed on an Illumina MiSeq platform. For the original study's pipeline: MIGEC, MiXCR and VDJtools were used to process the reads. Clonotype frequency was computed as the clonotype's share of unique molecular identifiers among all unique molecular identifiers in the sample. Nonfunctional TRBV genes classified in IMGT as pseudogenes or open reading frames, for example TRBV1, TRBV12-1 and TRBV21, were left out. TCRdb reran the public reads through fastp at Q25 and MiXCR, keeping productive beta chains. Entries that share a CDR3 protein sequence are merged under the most common genes and DNA. TCRdb, rather than the study authors, made the V and J calls. The sample table holds about 20,000 distinct CDR3 sequences, of which 2% to 2.5% were seen once. The top ten clonotypes cover 4.5% to 5.5% of the sample.

Interpreted using the paper, the treatment or condition label stands for: alpha-V12: anti-TRBV12 scFv linked to anti-CD3 scFv. For 2 to 4 days, T cells were expanded from blood mononuclear cells using either the anti-CD3 antibody OKT3 or CD3/CD28 Dynabeads. For the anti-TRBV12 bispecific sample, Jurkat leukemia cells were cocultured with normal T cells, and the comparison was a control coculture using an anti-CD19 bispecific. Expanded T cells were maintained in RPMI 1640 supplemented with 10% fetal bovine serum, recombinant human IL-2 (around 94 IU/ml) and IL-7 (around 5 ng/ml). Each coculture contained 5 x 10^4 or so normal T cells, 5 x 10^4 or so target cells and bispecific antibody in roughly 100 ul and was incubated for roughly 16 hours at 37 degrees C. Every bispecific antibody was made of two single-chain variable fragments expressed in a single-chain diabody format with a His tag. Effector T cells came from healthy human donors; peripheral blood mononuclear cells were isolated from leukapheresis samples by Ficoll density gradient centrifugation.

The source of this sequence is a human donor in good health. Some clones in this sample may be carry-over from other donors' samples. Source: healthy donor T cells cultured with leukemia cells, taken from a culture containing a bispecific antibody targeting TCR Vbeta12. Rearrangement joined TRBV7-8 to TRBJ1-5; the D segment could be TRBD1, given 5 matching bases. The bases are TGTGCCAGCAGCCCTGGGGCTAGCAATCAGCCCCAGCATTTT. It translates as CASSPGASNQPQHF.